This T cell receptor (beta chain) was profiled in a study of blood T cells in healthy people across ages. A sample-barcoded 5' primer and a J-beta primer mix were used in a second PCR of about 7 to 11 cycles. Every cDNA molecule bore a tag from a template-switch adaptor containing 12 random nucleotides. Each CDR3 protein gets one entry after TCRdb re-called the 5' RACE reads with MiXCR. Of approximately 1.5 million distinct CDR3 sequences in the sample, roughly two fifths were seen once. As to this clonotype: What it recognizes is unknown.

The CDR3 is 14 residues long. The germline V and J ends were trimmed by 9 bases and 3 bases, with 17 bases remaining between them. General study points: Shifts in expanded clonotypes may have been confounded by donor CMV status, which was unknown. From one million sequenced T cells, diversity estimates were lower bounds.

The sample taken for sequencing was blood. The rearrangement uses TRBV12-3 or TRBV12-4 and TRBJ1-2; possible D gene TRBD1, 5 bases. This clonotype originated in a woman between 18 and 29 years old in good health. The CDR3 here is CASLGPQNDYGYTF. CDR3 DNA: TGTGCCAGTTTGGGACCTCAAAATGACTATGGCTACACCTTC.